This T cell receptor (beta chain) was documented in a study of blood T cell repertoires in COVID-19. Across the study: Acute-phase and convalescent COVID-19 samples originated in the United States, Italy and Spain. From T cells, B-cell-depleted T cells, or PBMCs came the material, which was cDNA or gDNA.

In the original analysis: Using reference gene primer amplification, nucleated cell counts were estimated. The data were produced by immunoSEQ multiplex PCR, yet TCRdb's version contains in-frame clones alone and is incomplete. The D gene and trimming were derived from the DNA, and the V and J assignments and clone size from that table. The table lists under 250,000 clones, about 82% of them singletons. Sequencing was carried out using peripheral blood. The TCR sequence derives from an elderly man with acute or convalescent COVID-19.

The CDR3 bases are TGTGCCAGTAGCATGGGGGCCTATAGCAATCAGCCCCAGCATTTT. Its translation is CASSMGAYSNQPQHF. The chain combines TRBV19 with TRBJ1-5; D may be TRBD1 (6 bases). The V gene's germline CDR1 is LNHDA and CDR2 SQIVND (reference sequence). The V and J ends lost 6 bases and 0 bases respectively, with 12 bases between them. This CDR3 has 15 residues.